This T cell receptor beta chain was captured in a study of T cell repertoires in cytomegalovirus infection. The V end was cut by 4 bases, the J end by 1 base, with 18 bases between. CDR1 and CDR2 (germline): SGHNT, YYREEE (reference sequence). The CDR3 consists of 18 residues. This clonotype was recorded at least ten times. TCRdb analysed the reads with MiXCR anew, one entry per CDR3 protein. Of about 490,000 distinct CDR3 sequences listed, around 11% are singletons. The chain couples TRBV5-4 to TRBJ2-6; the D is unclear. The origin of this receptor is a human donor in good health (CMV status not recorded). Some clones in this sample may be carry-over from other donors' samples. Specimen: PBMCs. The CDR3 here is CASSKESGWRSGANVLTF. CDR3 nucleotide sequence: TGTGCCAGCAGCAAGGAGAGTGGCTGGCGTTCTGGGGCCAACGTCCTGACTTTC. Full variable domain (rest looked up from reference TRBV5-4 and TRBJ2-6): ETGVTQSPTHLIKTRGQQVTLRCSSQSGHNTVSWYQQALGQGPQFIFQYYREEENGRGNFPPRFSGLQFPNYSSELNVNALELDDSALYLCASSKESGWRSGANVLTFGAGSRLTVL.